The entry that follows covers one T cell receptor (beta chain) sequence. This clone was recorded a few times. Its cognate antigen has yet to be identified. Base qualities are missing; no much larger clone stands one base away. The collaborating institutions used their own protocols to collect whole blood in K2EDTA tubes. For TCRbeta analysis, collaborators shipped samples as frozen whole blood, isolated PBMCs, or DNA extracted from either of those sample types. These data are taken from a study of blood T cell repertoires in COVID-19 (dated by TCRdb to the early 2020s). For the study in its entirety: The collaborator samples originated in the United States, Italy and Spain and spanned the acute and convalescent phases of COVID-19. The repertoires were made available in a free public database intended to serve as a resource for research on the immune response to SARS-CoV-2. The prospective study material was composed of cDNA or gDNA derived from T cells, B-cell-depleted T cells, or PBMCs. Sample metadata almost always included a de-identified subject ID, COVID-19 status, age in years and sex. Deeply sampled blood TCRbeta repertoires from subjects exposed to, actively infected with, or recovered from COVID-19 were included in the dataset. Where HLA class I and class II types were available, the types were taken from metadata supplied by the sample provider, not from assay-based typing. The samples were drawn from the first 160 participants of the ongoing ImmuneRACE study and from 950 to 1,500 subjects provided by 6 global collaborators. General conclusions and limits of the study: How much clinical and demographic metadata was included differed by source and by participant, and the metadata was provided uncurated.

The immunoSEQ Assay, a bias-controlled multiplex PCR, was used to amplify TCRbeta CDR3 regions from genomic DNA. The original methods were these. The number of nucleated cells in each sample was estimated by amplification of reference gene primers within the assay. Sequence reads were collapsed and filtered to measure the absolute abundance of every unique TCRbeta CDR3 rearrangement. For each sample, productive Simpson clonality was calculated by taking the square root of Simpson's diversity index across productive rearrangements. TCRdb re-hosts the immuneACCESS table, in-frame sequences only. Its copies lack some clones; in the studies checked, an unresolved V gene accounts for under half of them, and the cause for the rest is not known. The D gene and trimming were derived from the DNA, and the V and J assignments and clone size from that table. A total of tens of thousands of clones appear in this sample, about 82% of them only once. 20% to 25% of the sample is in the top ten clones.

V and J lose 3 bases and 9 bases, and a span of 10 bases separates them. According to the germline V gene, CDR1 reads SGHDT and CDR2 reads YYEEEE. The CDR3 has 13 amino acids, counting the end cysteine and phenylalanine. Of all the DNA, just the CDR3 is kept, 39 bases in frame from base 1. The clonotype originates from a woman aged 80 or older in a cohort sampled during active or convalescent COVID-19. This chain joins TRBV5-6 to TRBJ1-6; a weak D assignment points to TRBD1 (5 bases agree). Sample: peripheral blood. The sequenced DNA: TGTGCCAGCAGCTCCCCCGGGGGTTCACCCCTCCACTTT. Protein translation: CASSSPGGSPLHF. The variable domain in full, with residues beyond the CDR3 obtained from the reference TRBV5-6 and TRBJ1-6 genes, is DAGVTQSPTHLIKTRGQQVTLRCSPKSGHDTVSWYQQALGQGPQFIFQYYEEEERQRGNFPDRFSGHQFPNYSSELNVNALLLGDSALYLCASSSPGGSPLHFGNGTRLTVT.